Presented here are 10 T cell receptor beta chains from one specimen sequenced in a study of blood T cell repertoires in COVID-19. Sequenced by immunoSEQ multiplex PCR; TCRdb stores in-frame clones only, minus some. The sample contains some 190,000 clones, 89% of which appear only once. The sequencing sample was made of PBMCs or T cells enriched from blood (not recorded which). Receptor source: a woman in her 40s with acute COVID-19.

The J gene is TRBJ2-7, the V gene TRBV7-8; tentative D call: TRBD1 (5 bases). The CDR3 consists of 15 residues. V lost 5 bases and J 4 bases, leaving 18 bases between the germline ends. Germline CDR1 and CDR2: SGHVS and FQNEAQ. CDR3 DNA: TGTGCCAGCAGCCCACTAAGGGGTAAAATGTACGAGCAGTACTTC. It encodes CASSPLRGKMYEQYF.

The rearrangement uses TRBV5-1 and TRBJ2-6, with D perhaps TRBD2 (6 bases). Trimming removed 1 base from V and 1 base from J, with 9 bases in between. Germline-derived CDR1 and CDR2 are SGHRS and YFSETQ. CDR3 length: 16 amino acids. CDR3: CASSLSGRSGANVLTF. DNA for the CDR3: TGCGCCAGCAGCTTGTCAGGGAGGTCTGGGGCCAACGTCCTGACTTTC.

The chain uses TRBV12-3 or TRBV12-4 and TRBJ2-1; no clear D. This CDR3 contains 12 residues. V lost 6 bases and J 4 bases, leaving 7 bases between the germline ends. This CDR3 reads CASSRRYNEQFF. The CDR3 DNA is TGTGCCAGCAGCCGGCGGTACAATGAGCAGTTCTTC.

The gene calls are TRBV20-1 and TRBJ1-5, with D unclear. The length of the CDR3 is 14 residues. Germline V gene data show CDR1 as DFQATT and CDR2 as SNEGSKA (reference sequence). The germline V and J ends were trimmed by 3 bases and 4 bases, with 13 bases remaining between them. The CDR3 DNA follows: TGCAGTGCTAGTTTACCCTTCGGGAATCAGCCCCAGCATTTT. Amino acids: CSASLPFGNQPQHF.

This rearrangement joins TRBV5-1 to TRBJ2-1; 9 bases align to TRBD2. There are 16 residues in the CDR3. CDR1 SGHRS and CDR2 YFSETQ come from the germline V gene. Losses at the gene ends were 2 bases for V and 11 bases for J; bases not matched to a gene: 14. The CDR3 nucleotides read TGCGCCAGCAGCTTCCGACTAGCGGCCCTTTCATATAAGCAGTTCTTC. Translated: CASSFRLAALSYKQFF.

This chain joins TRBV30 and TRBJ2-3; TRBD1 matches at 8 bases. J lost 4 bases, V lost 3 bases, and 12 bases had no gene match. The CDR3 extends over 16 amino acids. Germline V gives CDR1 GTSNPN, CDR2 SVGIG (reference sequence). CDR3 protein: CAWSRPLDRVADTQYF. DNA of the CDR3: TGTGCCTGGAGCCGACCATTGGACAGGGTCGCAGATACGCAGTATTTT.

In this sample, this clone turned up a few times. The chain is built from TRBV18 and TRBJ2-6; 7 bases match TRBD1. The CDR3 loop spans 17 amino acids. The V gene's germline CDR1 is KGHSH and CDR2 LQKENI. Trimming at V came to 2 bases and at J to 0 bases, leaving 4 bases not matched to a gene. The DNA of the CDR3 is TGTGCCAGCTCACCAAGGAGACAGGGCTCTGGGGCCAACGTCCTGACTTTC. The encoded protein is CASSPRRQGSGANVLTF. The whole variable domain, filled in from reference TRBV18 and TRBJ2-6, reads NAGVMQNPRHLVRRRGQEARLRCSPMKGHSHVYWYRQLPEEGLKFMVYLQKENIIDESGMPKERFSAEFPKEGPSILRIQQVVRGDSAAYFCASSPRRQGSGANVLTFGAGSRLTVL.

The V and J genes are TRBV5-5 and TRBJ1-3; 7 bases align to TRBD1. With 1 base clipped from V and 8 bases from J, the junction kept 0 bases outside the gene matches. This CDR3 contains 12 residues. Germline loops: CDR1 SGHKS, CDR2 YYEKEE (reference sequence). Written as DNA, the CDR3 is TGTGCCAGCAGCTTGCAGGGGGACACCATATATTTT. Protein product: CASSLQGDTIYF.

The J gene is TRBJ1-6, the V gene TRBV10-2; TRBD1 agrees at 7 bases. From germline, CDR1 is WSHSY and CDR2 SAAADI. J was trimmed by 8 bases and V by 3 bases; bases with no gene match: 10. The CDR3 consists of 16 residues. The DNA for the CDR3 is TGCGCCAGCAGTGATCCCGGGACAGAGCTTTATTCACCCCTCCACTTT. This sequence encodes CASSDPGTELYSPLHF.

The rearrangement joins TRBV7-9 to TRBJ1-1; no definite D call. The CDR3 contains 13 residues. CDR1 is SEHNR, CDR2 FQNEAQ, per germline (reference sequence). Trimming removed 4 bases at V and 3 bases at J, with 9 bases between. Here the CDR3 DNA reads TGTGCCAGCAGCTCCGGCCGGGACACTGAAGCTTTCTTT. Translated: CASSSGRDTEAFF.